Below, 9 T cell receptor beta chains from the same sample are listed, as sequenced in a study of blood T cell repertoires in COVID-19. Repertoires were generated with immunoSEQ multiplex PCR, while TCRdb's copy carries only in-frame clones and drops some. Of around 60,000 clones listed, 80% to 90% were seen once; the top ten hold around 8.3%. The specimen was peripheral blood. Receptor source: a human donor with active COVID-19. The donor label of this sample is uncertain.

The chain uses TRBV5-1 and TRBJ2-7; 9 bases align to TRBD1. Germline loops: CDR1 SGHRS, CDR2 YFSETQ. This CDR3 is built from 14 residues. V lost 4 bases and J lost 3; bases outside the gene matches: 5. The CDR3 loop is CASSVQGANYEQYF. For the CDR3, the DNA is TGCGCCAGCAGCGTACAGGGGGCAAACTACGAGCAGTACTTC.

The J gene is TRBJ1-5, the V gene TRBV28, with D uncertain. CDR1 and CDR2 from the germline V gene are MDHEN and SYDVKM. The CDR3 is 15 residues long. V dropped 7 bases and J dropped 6 bases, with 19 bases sitting between them. The CDR3 coding sequence is TGTGCCAGCAACCTGACACCAGCCTTGAGTCAGCCCCAGCATTTT. Protein: CASNLTPALSQPQHF. The variable domain in full, with the rest retrieved from reference TRBV28 and TRBJ1-5, is DVKVTQSSRYLVKRTGEKVFLECVQDMDHENMFWYRQDPGLGLRLIYFSYDVKMKEKGDIPEGYSVSREKKERFSLILESASTNQTSMYLCASNLTPALSQPQHFGDGTRLSIL.

V gene TRBV7-2 combines with J gene TRBJ2-7, with a weak D call TRBD1 (5 bases). The CDR3 is 14 residues long. Germline V gene sequence: CDR1 SGHTA, CDR2 FQGNSA. V was trimmed by 6 bases and J by 3 bases, leaving 15 bases between them. The CDR3 here is CASSNPTTGYEQYF. The CDR3 DNA reads TGTGCCAGCAGTAACCCTACTACAGGCTACGAGCAGTACTTC.

The CDR3 here is CASRGQPLAKNIQYF. CDR3 in DNA: TGTGCCAGCAGGGGACAGCCCTTAGCCAAAAACATTCAGTACTTC. The chain has TRBV25-1 and TRBJ2-4, with 7 nucleotides matching TRBD1. The trim removed 6 bases at V and 0 bases at J, leaving 5 bases unmatched. Germline CDR1 is MGHDK and CDR2 is SYGVNS. The CDR3 spans 15 residues.

This clone was detected only a few times. This rearrangement joins TRBV2 to TRBJ2-7; tentatively, D is TRBD2 (5 bases). The CDR3 is 15 amino acids. Germline CDR1 reads SNHLY; CDR2 reads FYNNEI. Between the trimmed V and J ends, which lost 6 bases and 1 base, there was a span of 16 bases. CDR3: CASRYDYSPSYEQYF. CDR3 nucleotides: TGTGCCAGCAGGTACGACTATAGCCCATCCTACGAGCAGTACTTC.

The chain links TRBV24-1 to TRBJ2-3; the match to TRBD2 covers 8 bases. Germline V CDR1 and CDR2: KGHDR, SFDVKD. With V trimmed by 5 bases and J by 4 bases, 7 bases remained unmatched. There are 15 residues in the CDR3. This CDR3 reads CATSATSGSSDTQYF. In nucleotides, the CDR3 is TGTGCCACCAGTGCCACTAGCGGCTCTTCAGATACGCAGTATTTT.

The CDR3 nucleotides read TGTGCCAGCAGCCGGAGTCTTAACTACGAGCAGTACTTC. Its protein product is CASSRSLNYEQYF. V and J are TRBV7-9 and TRBJ2-7; no definite D call. The CDR3 runs 13 residues. Trimming shortened V by 5 bases and J by 3 bases, and 11 bases separated the two germline ends. Germline V lookup: CDR1 SEHNR, CDR2 FQNEAQ (reference sequence).

J is TRBJ2-3 and V is TRBV28; 10 nucleotides line up with TRBD2. V shed 3 bases and J 0 bases; nucleotides not matched to a gene: 12. The CDR3 extends over 19 amino acids. Germline loops: CDR1 MDHEN, CDR2 SYDVKM. The DNA for the CDR3 is TGTGCCAGCAGTTTTCCCTCCCCCGGACTAGCGGCTAGCACAGATACGCAGTATTTT. Encoded protein: CASSFPSPGLAASTDTQYF.

The chain uses TRBV6-2 or TRBV6-3 and TRBJ1-3, with unresolved D. The V gene's germline CDR1 is MNHEY and CDR2 SVGEGT. The CDR3 totals 14 residues. V was shortened by 3 bases and J by 3 bases, with 9 bases between the two germline ends. CDR3 protein: CASSYTNRGNTIYF. The DNA of the CDR3 is TGTGCCAGCAGTTATACAAATCGTGGAAACACCATATATTTT.